These T cell receptor beta chains were read from a single sample in a study of human T cells and chemical hapten exposure. TCRdb passed the RACE reads through MiXCR, listing each CDR3 protein once. Of about 120,000 distinct CDR3 sequences in the sample, about 12% were seen once. Here the sequenced sample was whole blood, taken in connection with sensitization to the hapten diphenylcyclopropenone (DPC). The source is a woman aged 45-65 years with alopecia areata. Some clones in this sample may be carry-over from other donors' samples. Each CDR3 is given with its conserved first and last residue. Each record gives: J gene, V gene, D gene, clone size, CDR3 protein, CDR3 DNA. The D gene is left open where the match is weak. Clone size is shown for a subset of rows, as once, few, many or a class of expanded clone.

TRBJ2-2 TRBV28 . many CASSSPGPTGELFF TGTGCCAGCAGTTCCCCCGGGCCGACCGGGGAGCTGTTTTTT
TRBJ1-2 TRBV10-2 . many CASSENSGPYGYTF TGCGCCAGCAGTGAAAACAGCGGACCCTATGGCTACACCTTC
TRBJ2-3 TRBV3-1 . few CASSQENTDTQYF TGTGCCAGCAGCCAAGAGAACACAGATACGCAGTATTTT
TRBJ2-7 TRBV29-1 TRBD1 . CSAGSGTGSYEQYF TGCAGCGCCGGTTCCGGGACAGGGTCCTACGAGCAGTACTTC
TRBJ2-1 TRBV2 . few CASSESVSGEQFF TGTGCCAGCAGTGAAAGCGTATCGGGAGAGCAGTTCTTC
TRBJ2-5 TRBV7-9 . few CASSFGAGQETQYF TGTGCCAGCAGCTTTGGGGCAGGCCAAGAGACCCAGTACTTC
TRBJ1-1 TRBV27 . . CASSFRGRPMAFF TGTGCCAGCAGTTTTCGGGGGCGTCCAATGGCTTTCTTT
TRBJ2-1 TRBV7-8 . many CASSSFSGRDEQFF TGTGCCAGCAGCTCCTTTAGCGGTCGGGACGAGCAGTTCTTC
TRBJ2-7 TRBV11-2 TRBD1 few CASSFSYRGEQYF TGTGCCAGCAGCTTCTCATACAGGGGCGAGCAGTACTTC
TRBJ1-1 TRBV11-1 . . CASSLVRYTEAFF TGTGCCAGCAGCTTAGTACGGTACACTGAAGCTTTCTTT
TRBJ2-3 TRBV24-1 . many CATSDQDPKDDPQYF TGTGCCACCAGTGATCAAGACCCGAAGGACGATCCGCAGTATTTT
TRBJ2-5 TRBV27 . few CASGIQETQYF TGTGCCAGCGGGATCCAAGAGACCCAGTACTTC
TRBJ2-1 TRBV4-1 TRBD1 . CASSQETGGYEQFF TGCGCCAGCAGCCAAGAGACAGGGGGCTATGAGCAGTTCTTC
TRBJ2-1 TRBV7-2 TRBD2 few CASSLELAGGSEQFF TGTGCCAGCAGCTTAGAACTAGCGGGGGGATCTGAGCAGTTCTTC
TRBJ2-3 TRBV6-2/TRBV6-3 . . CASSDARLDTQYF TGTGCCAGCAGTGATGCCCGGTTAGATACGCAGTATTTT
TRBJ2-2 TRBV7-6 TRBD1 few CASSFWGQGSIAGELFF TGTGCCAGCAGCTTTTGGGGACAGGGCTCTATCGCCGGGGAGCTGTTTTTT
TRBJ2-2 TRBV6-5 . . CASSQGAITGELFF TGTGCCAGCAGTCAAGGAGCAATAACCGGGGAGCTGTTTTTT
TRBJ1-5 TRBV5-5 . many CASSFQGRNQPQHF TGTGCCAGCAGCTTCCAGGGACGGAATCAGCCCCAGCATTTT
TRBJ1-6 TRBV28 . . CASRGTRYNSPLHF TGTGCCAGCAGGGGGACACGCTATAATTCACCCCTCCACTTT
TRBJ2-3 TRBV6-5 . few CASSYWGLGVGTDTQYF TGTGCCAGCAGTTATTGGGGGTTGGGTGTTGGCACAGATACGCAGTATTTT
TRBJ2-7 TRBV28 . . CASSRRDEQYF TGTGCCAGCAGTCGGAGGGACGAGCAGTACTTC
TRBJ2-1 TRBV11-2 TRBD2 many CASSSSRKAGAIWSEQFF TGTGCCAGCAGCTCTAGTAGGAAAGCGGGGGCTATTTGGAGTGAGCAGTTCTTC
TRBJ1-1 TRBV5-1 . many CASSPGPTEAFF TGCGCCAGCTCCCCAGGGCCCACTGAAGCTTTCTTT
TRBJ1-2 TRBV7-9 TRBD1 few CASSLAVRGASGYTF TGTGCCAGCAGCTTAGCAGTCAGGGGGGCGTCTGGCTACACCTTC
TRBJ2-3 TRBV28 TRBD1 . CASSSGGSTDTQYF TGTGCCAGCAGTTCAGGGGGAAGCACAGATACGCAGTATTTT
TRBJ1-5 TRBV5-1 . few CASSPPARPHDQPQHF TGCGCCAGCAGCCCTCCCGCGCGCCCGCACGATCAGCCCCAGCATTTT
TRBJ1-4 TRBV21-1 . . CASSKLDRDNEKLLF TGTGCCAGCAGCAAATTAGACAGGGATAATGAAAAACTGCTTTTT
TRBJ1-5 TRBV24-1 TRBD1 . CATSDRTGTGRQHF TGTGCCACCAGTGACCGGACAGGGACCGGTAGGCAGCATTTT
TRBJ2-3 TRBV20-1 . . CSAREHADTQYF TGCAGTGCTAGGGAACATGCAGATACGCAGTATTTT
TRBJ2-7 TRBV18 TRBD2 . CASSPPGAGGTSRQYF TGTGCCAGCTCACCACCAGGAGCGGGGGGTACCTCCCGGCAGTACTTC
TRBJ1-3 TRBV6-5 . many CASSYYIQGGSGNTIYF TGTGCCAGCAGTTACTATATACAGGGCGGCTCTGGAAACACCATATATTTT
TRBJ2-7 TRBV7-2 . few CASSSYGAGYEQYF TGTGCCAGCAGCTCCTATGGGGCCGGCTACGAGCAGTACTTC
TRBJ1-5 TRBV4-3 . . CASSQDLYRVTQGGNQPQHF TGCGCCAGCAGCCAAGACCTGTATAGGGTAACCCAAGGAGGCAATCAGCCCCAGCATTTT
TRBJ2-3 TRBV27 TRBD1 . CASRKTLGQAVADTQYF TGTGCCAGCAGAAAGACCCTGGGACAGGCCGTTGCAGATACGCAGTATTTT
TRBJ1-3 TRBV4-3 TRBD1 few CASSQGRTGLGNTIYF TGCGCCAGCAGCCAAGGGAGGACAGGGCTAGGAAACACCATATATTTT
TRBJ2-7 TRBV12-3/TRBV12-4 TRBD2 . CASRPSGTNYEQYF TGTGCCAGCAGACCTAGCGGGACAAACTACGAGCAGTACTTC
TRBJ1-3 TRBV2 . . CASSVISSGNTIYF TGTGCCAGCAGTGTTATATCCTCTGGAAACACCATATATTTT
TRBJ2-5 TRBV28 . . CASSLRGQETQYF TGTGCCAGCAGTTTGAGGGGGCAAGAGACCCAGTACTTC
TRBJ1-4 TRBV28 TRBD1 many CASSFYGTGATNEKLFF TGTGCCAGCAGTTTTTACGGGACAGGGGCAACTAATGAAAAACTGTTTTTT
TRBJ2-6 TRBV16 . . CASSQYRAGANVLTF TGTGCCAGCAGCCAATACAGGGCTGGGGCCAACGTCCTGACTTTC
TRBJ2-1 TRBV6-2/TRBV6-3 . once CASARGGLIPNEQFF TGTGCCAGCGCCCGTGGGGGTCTAATCCCCAATGAGCAGTTCTTC
TRBJ2-5 TRBV28 TRBD1 . CASSFLRQGPQKTQYF TGTGCCAGCAGTTTCCTCCGACAGGGGCCCCAAAAGACCCAGTACTTC
TRBJ1-1 TRBV3-1 TRBD1 few CASSRAGQGTEAFF TGTGCCAGCAGCCGCGCTGGACAGGGCACTGAAGCTTTCTTT
TRBJ2-1 TRBV5-1 . . CASSLGVPSSYNEQFF TGCGCCAGCAGCTTGGGGGTCCCGAGCTCCTACAATGAGCAGTTCTTC
TRBJ1-5 TRBV4-1 . . CASSQEGGGYSNQPQHF TGCGCCAGCAGCCAAGAAGGCGGGGGATATAGCAATCAGCCCCAGCATTTT
TRBJ2-1 TRBV19 TRBD2 . CASSLSGGASYNEQFF TGTGCCAGTAGTCTGAGCGGGGGGGCCTCCTACAATGAGCAGTTCTTC
TRBJ1-1 TRBV20-1 TRBD1 few CSARDQMTGYPEAFF TGCAGTGCTAGAGATCAAATGACAGGGTACCCTGAAGCTTTCTTT
TRBJ2-5 TRBV29-1 . many CSVGTLITETQYF TGCAGCGTAGGGACGCTGATCACGGAGACCCAGTACTTC
TRBJ2-1 TRBV27 . many CASSSRTPSEQFF TGTGCCAGCAGTTCACGGACCCCTTCTGAGCAGTTCTTC
TRBJ2-7 TRBV18 TRBD1 many CASSPLSGTDPYEQYF TGTGCCAGCTCACCGCTCTCCGGGACAGACCCCTACGAGCAGTACTTC
TRBJ1-2 TRBV10-2 . . CASSPDSGNYGYTF TGCGCCAGCAGTCCCGACAGCGGAAACTATGGCTACACCTTC
TRBJ2-5 TRBV7-7 TRBD2 many CASSLLAGVIETQYF TGTGCTAGCAGCCTTCTAGCGGGGGTTATAGAGACCCAGTACTTC
TRBJ1-2 TRBV6-2/TRBV6-3 . . CASGRGRENYGYTF TGTGCCAGCGGGCGTGGCAGGGAAAACTATGGCTACACCTTC
TRBJ1-1 TRBV19 TRBD1 few CASEQGTGRNTEAFF TGTGCCAGTGAACAGGGGACAGGTCGGAACACTGAAGCTTTCTTT